A selection of T cell receptor beta chains follows, all from one sample in a study of response to subunit inactivated influenza vaccine. TCRdb fed the RT-PCR reads into MiXCR, producing one record per CDR3 protein. The sample records approximately 700,000 distinct CDR3 sequences, 15% to 19% being singletons. The sequencing used PBMCs from blood, collected roughly 13 days after vaccination. Source of these receptors: a man aged 45-60 years who received an inactivated influenza vaccine. The CDR3 runs from the conserved cysteine through the conserved F or W. A D gene is named only where the DNA matches it firmly. Some rows have no size entry. The others give once, few or many, or a class for an expanded clone.

v_call: TRBV6-6; j_call: TRBJ2-7; d_call: NA; clone_size: NA; cdr3_nt: TGTGCCAGCAGTACCCCGACAGACTACGAGCAGTACTTC; cdr3_aa: CASSTPTDYEQYF
v_call: TRBV5-1; j_call: TRBJ2-7; d_call: NA; clone_size: many; cdr3_nt: TGCGCCAGCAGCTCCTTCGGGGGCCCCTCCGAGCAGTACTTC; cdr3_aa: CASSSFGGPSEQYF
v_call: TRBV2; j_call: TRBJ2-1; d_call: TRBD2; clone_size: NA; cdr3_nt: TGTGCCAGCAGATCCCTACTAGCGGGGGCTTTCAATGAGCAGTTCTTC; cdr3_aa: CASRSLLAGAFNEQFF
v_call: TRBV19; j_call: TRBJ2-7; d_call: NA; clone_size: few; cdr3_nt: TGTGCCAGTACCTCGGGTTGGGGGAGAGACGAGCAGTACTTC; cdr3_aa: CASTSGWGRDEQYF
v_call: TRBV5-1; j_call: TRBJ1-1; d_call: NA; clone_size: few; cdr3_nt: TGCGCCAGCAGCGAATCAGGGTATTCGAACACTGAAGCTTTCTTT; cdr3_aa: CASSESGYSNTEAFF
v_call: TRBV6-1; j_call: TRBJ1-4; d_call: TRBD1; clone_size: many; cdr3_nt: TGTGCCAGCAGGCCGTCAGGGGGCGCCGGGGAAAAACTGTTTTTT; cdr3_aa: CASRPSGGAGEKLFF
v_call: TRBV5-1; j_call: TRBJ2-7; d_call: TRBD2; clone_size: many; cdr3_nt: TGCGCCAGCAGCTTGGTTGCTAGCGGGGGCCTCACTTCCTACGAGCAGTACTTC; cdr3_aa: CASSLVASGGLTSYEQYF
v_call: TRBV12-3/TRBV12-4; j_call: TRBJ2-3; d_call: NA; clone_size: NA; cdr3_nt: TGTGCCAGCAGGATTCAGAGTAATACGCAGTATTTT; cdr3_aa: CASRIQSNTQYF
v_call: TRBV3-1; j_call: TRBJ1-1; d_call: NA; clone_size: NA; cdr3_nt: TGTGCCAGCAGCCAAACCGGGCTACTCACTGAAGCTTTCTTT; cdr3_aa: CASSQTGLLTEAFF
v_call: TRBV12-3/TRBV12-4; j_call: TRBJ2-1; d_call: NA; clone_size: few; cdr3_nt: TGTGCCAGCAGTGAAAGTAATGAGCAGTTCTTC; cdr3_aa: CASSESNEQFF
v_call: TRBV4-2; j_call: TRBJ2-5; d_call: NA; clone_size: few; cdr3_nt: TGTGCCAGCAGCCAAGATTTCCGGGCGGAGACCCAGTACTTC; cdr3_aa: CASSQDFRAETQYF
v_call: TRBV11-2; j_call: TRBJ2-4; d_call: TRBD2; clone_size: NA; cdr3_nt: TGTGCCAGCAGCTTCGGGACTAGCGGGACCCTAGCCAAAAACATTCAGTACTTC; cdr3_aa: CASSFGTSGTLAKNIQYF
v_call: TRBV20-1; j_call: TRBJ1-5; d_call: TRBD1; clone_size: many; cdr3_nt: TGCAGTGCTTCGACAGGGAGGCAGCCCCAGCATTTT; cdr3_aa: CSASTGRQPQHF
v_call: TRBV20-1; j_call: TRBJ1-6; d_call: TRBD1; clone_size: NA; cdr3_nt: TGCAGTGGAACGGGACAGGGTAACAATTCACCCCTCCACTTT; cdr3_aa: CSGTGQGNNSPLHF
v_call: TRBV9; j_call: TRBJ1-1; d_call: NA; clone_size: few; cdr3_nt: TGTGCCAGCAGCGTAGGACCGAACACTGAAGCTTTCTTT; cdr3_aa: CASSVGPNTEAFF
v_call: TRBV24-1; j_call: TRBJ2-5; d_call: NA; clone_size: many; cdr3_nt: TGTGCCACCAGTGATTTGGGGGAGACCCAGTACTTC; cdr3_aa: CATSDLGETQYF
v_call: TRBV11-2; j_call: TRBJ2-1; d_call: NA; clone_size: few; cdr3_nt: TGTGCCAGCAGCCCACTCGGGACCCTCGGTTACAATGAGCAGTTCTTC; cdr3_aa: CASSPLGTLGYNEQFF
v_call: TRBV3-1; j_call: TRBJ2-2; d_call: NA; clone_size: few; cdr3_nt: TGTGCCAGCAGCCAACTGACCGGGGAGCTGTTTTTT; cdr3_aa: CASSQLTGELFF
v_call: TRBV6-5; j_call: TRBJ1-1; d_call: NA; clone_size: NA; cdr3_nt: TGTGCCAGCAGTTACTCGTTCAGAATGAACACTGAAGCTTTCTTT; cdr3_aa: CASSYSFRMNTEAFF
v_call: TRBV21-1; j_call: TRBJ2-4; d_call: NA; clone_size: NA; cdr3_nt: TGTGCCAGCAGCAATCAGCCAGGATTTCCCAAAAACATTCAGTACTTC; cdr3_aa: CASSNQPGFPKNIQYF
v_call: TRBV10-3; j_call: TRBJ1-3; d_call: TRBD1; clone_size: NA; cdr3_nt: TGTGCCATCAGCTACAGGGGCCTCTCTGGAAACACCATATATTTT; cdr3_aa: CAISYRGLSGNTIYF
v_call: TRBV20-1; j_call: TRBJ1-4; d_call: NA; clone_size: NA; cdr3_nt: TGCAGTGCTAGAGTAGCCGGGATCGGCGAAAAACTGTTTTTT; cdr3_aa: CSARVAGIGEKLFF
v_call: TRBV7-9; j_call: TRBJ2-7; d_call: NA; clone_size: few; cdr3_nt: TGTGCCAGCAGCCTCTATCCGGGACAAACCTACGAGCAGTACTTC; cdr3_aa: CASSLYPGQTYEQYF
v_call: TRBV5-1; j_call: TRBJ2-1; d_call: TRBD1; clone_size: many; cdr3_nt: TGCGCCAGCAGCCGGGGACAGGGGGCTTACAATGAGCAGTTCTTC; cdr3_aa: CASSRGQGAYNEQFF
v_call: TRBV6-1; j_call: TRBJ2-1; d_call: TRBD2; clone_size: many; cdr3_nt: TGTGCCAGCAGACCGGGACTAGCGAACGATGAGCAGTTCTTC; cdr3_aa: CASRPGLANDEQFF
v_call: TRBV27; j_call: TRBJ1-1; d_call: NA; clone_size: NA; cdr3_nt: TGTGCCAGCGGCTTGACAGATGACACTGAAGCTTTCTTT; cdr3_aa: CASGLTDDTEAFF
v_call: TRBV20-1; j_call: TRBJ2-2; d_call: NA; clone_size: NA; cdr3_nt: TGCAGTGCTAGATCTGGGATTGGAGCCGGGGAGCTGTTTTTT; cdr3_aa: CSARSGIGAGELFF
v_call: TRBV29-1; j_call: TRBJ2-1; d_call: NA; clone_size: few; cdr3_nt: TGCAGCGTTGACAGGGGAGCTATTGAGCAGTTCTTC; cdr3_aa: CSVDRGAIEQFF
v_call: TRBV12-3/TRBV12-4; j_call: TRBJ2-1; d_call: TRBD1; clone_size: NA; cdr3_nt: TGTGCCAGCAGTTTAGTAACAGGGGCGTGGAATGAGCAGTTCTTC; cdr3_aa: CASSLVTGAWNEQFF
v_call: TRBV5-1; j_call: TRBJ2-3; d_call: NA; clone_size: many; cdr3_nt: TGCGCCAGCAGCTTGGCCATTAGGGGCACAGATACGCAGTATTTT; cdr3_aa: CASSLAIRGTDTQYF
v_call: TRBV5-5; j_call: TRBJ1-3; d_call: NA; clone_size: NA; cdr3_nt: TGTGCCAGCAGCAATGTCAAGGGATCCGGAAACACCATATATTTT; cdr3_aa: CASSNVKGSGNTIYF
v_call: TRBV2; j_call: TRBJ2-5; d_call: NA; clone_size: NA; cdr3_nt: TGTGCCAGCAGTGACGGGGCAGCACAAGAGACCCAGTACTTC; cdr3_aa: CASSDGAAQETQYF
v_call: TRBV3-1; j_call: TRBJ1-6; d_call: TRBD1; clone_size: NA; cdr3_nt: TGTGCCAGCACCCAGGGGGCTGGCAATTCACCCCTCCACTTT; cdr3_aa: CASTQGAGNSPLHF
v_call: TRBV5-1; j_call: TRBJ2-1; d_call: NA; clone_size: NA; cdr3_nt: TGCGCCAGCAGCTCGCTTATGGGGGGCGCGGGCCCCGGGAATGAGCAGTTCTTC; cdr3_aa: CASSSLMGGAGPGNEQFF
v_call: TRBV5-5; j_call: TRBJ2-1; d_call: NA; clone_size: many; cdr3_nt: TGTGCCAGCAGGATACTCTCAGGGGCGTACAATGAGCAGTTCTTC; cdr3_aa: CASRILSGAYNEQFF
v_call: TRBV24-1; j_call: TRBJ2-3; d_call: NA; clone_size: NA; cdr3_nt: TGTGCCACCAGTGATTCTTGGCGGGTTTTTACAGATACGCAGTATTTT; cdr3_aa: CATSDSWRVFTDTQYF
v_call: TRBV4-2; j_call: TRBJ1-1; d_call: NA; clone_size: few; cdr3_nt: TGTGCCAGCAGCCAAGTTTCGTCTAGCAGGGAGGTCACTGAAGCTTTCTTT; cdr3_aa: CASSQVSSSREVTEAFF
v_call: TRBV12-3/TRBV12-4; j_call: TRBJ2-1; d_call: NA; clone_size: many; cdr3_nt: TGTGCCAGCAGTTGGAATGAGCAGTTCTTC; cdr3_aa: CASSWNEQFF
v_call: TRBV24-1; j_call: TRBJ2-2; d_call: TRBD2; clone_size: NA; cdr3_nt: TGTGCCACCAGTGCCTCGTTCCGCAGCGGGGGGGTCTTGACCGGGGAGCTGTTTTTT; cdr3_aa: CATSASFRSGGVLTGELFF
v_call: TRBV11-2; j_call: TRBJ1-1; d_call: NA; clone_size: NA; cdr3_nt: TGTGCCAGCAGCTTAGCCGGGACCTCCACTGAAGCTTTCTTT; cdr3_aa: CASSLAGTSTEAFF
v_call: TRBV11-1; j_call: TRBJ2-7; d_call: NA; clone_size: once; cdr3_nt: TGTGCCAGCAGCTTCTTGGGCCTTTTCTACGAGCAGTACTTC; cdr3_aa: CASSFLGLFYEQYF
v_call: TRBV7-8; j_call: TRBJ2-1; d_call: NA; clone_size: few; cdr3_nt: TGTGCCAGCAGCCTGAACCGGCCGGGAGCTACTCCCTGGGAGCAGTTCTTC; cdr3_aa: CASSLNRPGATPWEQFF
v_call: TRBV9; j_call: TRBJ1-1; d_call: NA; clone_size: few; cdr3_nt: TGTGCCAGCGCCAAGGACGTTTTGAACACTGAAGCTTTCTTT; cdr3_aa: CASAKDVLNTEAFF
v_call: TRBV7-2; j_call: TRBJ2-1; d_call: TRBD2; clone_size: few; cdr3_nt: TGTGCCAGCAGCGTCGCCGGGAGGGCCTTTGAGCAGTTCTTC; cdr3_aa: CASSVAGRAFEQFF
v_call: TRBV20-1; j_call: TRBJ2-4; d_call: NA; clone_size: few; cdr3_nt: TGCAGTGCTAGAGAAGTAGCCAAAAACATTCAGTACTTC; cdr3_aa: CSAREVAKNIQYF
v_call: TRBV4-1; j_call: TRBJ1-6; d_call: NA; clone_size: many; cdr3_nt: TGCGCCAGCAGCCAAAATATCGGGCTGTCACCCCTCCACTTT; cdr3_aa: CASSQNIGLSPLHF
v_call: TRBV9; j_call: TRBJ2-3; d_call: NA; clone_size: NA; cdr3_nt: TGTGCCAGCAGCGTAGATGCCGCGCAGTATTTT; cdr3_aa: CASSVDAAQYF
v_call: TRBV18; j_call: TRBJ2-5; d_call: NA; clone_size: few; cdr3_nt: TGTGCCAGCTCATCCAAGGTGGGAGAGACCCAGTACTTC; cdr3_aa: CASSSKVGETQYF
v_call: TRBV20-1; j_call: TRBJ2-7; d_call: NA; clone_size: NA; cdr3_nt: TGCAGTGCTAGAGAGGGAGCCTCAAGCCCATACGAGCAGTACTTC; cdr3_aa: CSAREGASSPYEQYF
v_call: TRBV20-1; j_call: TRBJ2-5; d_call: TRBD2; clone_size: NA; cdr3_nt: TGCAGTGCTAGACCGACTAGCGGGAGCCAAGAGACCCAGTACTTC; cdr3_aa: CSARPTSGSQETQYF
v_call: TRBV11-2; j_call: TRBJ2-3; d_call: NA; clone_size: NA; cdr3_nt: TGTGCCAGCAGCCGAAATATAGCGGAGAGCACAGATACGCAGTATTTT; cdr3_aa: CASSRNIAESTDTQYF
v_call: TRBV24-1; j_call: TRBJ2-2; d_call: NA; clone_size: NA; cdr3_nt: TGTGCCACCAGGGACCCCTTCACCGGGGAGCTGTTTTTT; cdr3_aa: CATRDPFTGELFF
v_call: TRBV10-3; j_call: TRBJ2-7; d_call: NA; clone_size: NA; cdr3_nt: TGTGCCACACCGCCCACGCCGGGAGAGGGACACGAGCAGTACTTC; cdr3_aa: CATPPTPGEGHEQYF
v_call: TRBV5-6; j_call: TRBJ2-2; d_call: TRBD2; clone_size: NA; cdr3_nt: TGTGCCAGTACCCCCAGCCCCTCCAAGGGACTAGCGGGAGGGCCTAATCCCGGGGAGCTGTTTTTT; cdr3_aa: CASTPSPSKGLAGGPNPGELFF
v_call: TRBV9; j_call: TRBJ1-1; d_call: NA; clone_size: few; cdr3_nt: TGTGCCAGCAGCGCCCGACATGGCGTTCCTGAAGCTTTCTTT; cdr3_aa: CASSARHGVPEAFF
v_call: TRBV20-1; j_call: TRBJ1-2; d_call: NA; clone_size: NA; cdr3_nt: TGCAGTGCGACCGGACAGAACTATGGCTACACCTTC; cdr3_aa: CSATGQNYGYTF
v_call: TRBV6-1; j_call: TRBJ2-1; d_call: TRBD1; clone_size: few; cdr3_nt: TGTGCCAGCAGCCTAACCGGGACAGGGGATTACAATGAGCAGTTCTTC; cdr3_aa: CASSLTGTGDYNEQFF
v_call: TRBV6-1; j_call: TRBJ1-2; d_call: NA; clone_size: NA; cdr3_nt: TGTGCCAGTTCCCCCCCCGGGGGGGGAAGTGGCTACACCTTC; cdr3_aa: CASSPPGGGSGYTF
v_call: TRBV12-3/TRBV12-4; j_call: TRBJ2-7; d_call: TRBD1; clone_size: NA; cdr3_nt: TGTGCCAGCAGTTTAGATCGGAGACAGGGTAGCGAGTACTTC; cdr3_aa: CASSLDRRQGSEYF
v_call: TRBV20-1; j_call: TRBJ2-7; d_call: TRBD2; clone_size: NA; cdr3_nt: TGCAGTGCTAGAGATTCCAGAGCGGGAGATTACGAGCAGTACTTC; cdr3_aa: CSARDSRAGDYEQYF